Listed below are T cell receptor beta chains from one sample, sequenced in a study of STAT3 mutations in large granular lymphocyte leukemia. This table comes from immunoSEQ multiplex PCR, and its TCRdb copy is limited to in-frame clones, with some not included. The sample gives some 25,000 clones, around 93% of which show up once; under 7.5% is in the top ten. The sample was peripheral blood mononuclear cells. The source of these receptors is a middle-aged man with T-cell large granular lymphocyte leukemia. Some clones in this sample may be carry-over from other donors' samples. Each CDR3 is given with its conserved first and last residue. Fields, in order: J gene, D gene, V gene, clone size, CDR3 DNA, CDR3 protein. The D gene is left open where the match is weak. Clone size, where shown, is once, few, many, or a class for clones that have expanded.

>TRBJ2-7|NA|TRBV4-1|NA
TGCGCCAGCAGCCAGGTAGGGGGTCTGCAGTACTTC
CASSQVGGLQYF
>TRBJ2-7|NA|TRBV6-6|NA
TGTGCCAGCAGCCCACCTGAAAACTACGAGCAGTACTTC
CASSPPENYEQYF
>TRBJ1-4|NA|TRBV7-9|NA
TGTGCCAGCAGCCGGGACTTTTTTGGGGAAAAACTGTTTTTT
CASSRDFFGEKLFF
>TRBJ1-2|NA|TRBV19|NA
TGTGCCAGTAATGATCTTAACTATGGCTACACCTTC
CASNDLNYGYTF
>TRBJ2-2|NA|TRBV28|NA
TGTGCCAGCAGGACAGAGAACACCGGGGAGCTGTTTTTT
CASRTENTGELFF
>TRBJ1-1|NA|TRBV14|NA
TGTGCCAGCAGCCAATTCTCGGACTCCTGGGAGGGCACTGAAGCTTTCTTT
CASSQFSDSWEGTEAFF
>TRBJ2-7|NA|TRBV19|NA
TGTGCCAGTAGGGGCTTTGGGGACTACGAGCAGTACTTC
CASRGFGDYEQYF
>TRBJ2-3|NA|TRBV29-1|NA
TGCAGCGTTCCCCGCGCGGAGGGGGGATACACAGATACGCAGTATTTT
CSVPRAEGGYTDTQYF
>TRBJ2-5|NA|TRBV7-9|NA
TGTGCCAGCAGCTTCGGCGGGACAGAGACCCAGTACTTC
CASSFGGTETQYF
>TRBJ1-1|NA|TRBV5-4|NA
TGTGCCAGCAGCTTATCACAGGGAAGAGGCACTGAAGCTTTCTTT
CASSLSQGRGTEAFF
>TRBJ1-2|NA|TRBV29-1|NA
TGCAGCGTTGTGGACACGCCCTTTAATGGCTACACCTTC
CSVVDTPFNGYTF
>TRBJ2-3|NA|TRBV5-1|NA
TGCGCCAGCAGCTTCGACAGGCCCCCAGATACGCAGTATTTT
CASSFDRPPDTQYF
>TRBJ2-3|TRBD2|TRBV28|NA
TGTGCCAGCAGTTCTACTAGCGGGGGGCGATCTAGCACAGATACGCAGTATTTT
CASSSTSGGRSSTDTQYF
>TRBJ1-5|NA|TRBV7-2|NA
TGTGCCAGCAGCTTATGGGGGGCTACTAGCAATCAGCCCCAGCATTTT
CASSLWGATSNQPQHF
>TRBJ1-1|TRBD1|TRBV29-1|NA
TGCAGCGTTGTCGAAACAGGGGGGGTCACTGAAGCTTTCTTT
CSVVETGGVTEAFF
>TRBJ1-2|NA|TRBV25-1|NA
TGTGCCAGCAGTCGGGACGGGCTTTCCTATGGCTACACCTTC
CASSRDGLSYGYTF
>TRBJ1-5|NA|TRBV2|NA
TGTGCCAGCAGTGAGTCGGGGGCGGGGGATCAGCCCCAGCATTTT
CASSESGAGDQPQHF
>TRBJ1-2|TRBD1|TRBV7-2|NA
TGTGCCAGCAGCCCGCGAACAGGGGATGGCTACACCTTC
CASSPRTGDGYTF
>TRBJ2-5|NA|TRBV2|NA
TGTGCCAGCAGTGAATCTCCAGCGGCAGAGACCCAGTACTTC
CASSESPAAETQYF
>TRBJ1-1|TRBD1|TRBV18|once
TGTGCCAGCTCCCGGACAGGGGGCTTTACCTCTGAAGCTTTCTTT
CASSRTGGFTSEAFF
>TRBJ1-2|NA|TRBV20-1|NA
TGCAGTGCTGATGGCTACACCTTC
CSADGYTF
>TRBJ2-5|NA|TRBV7-8|NA
TGTGCCAGCAGCTTAGCTCTGGCAAACCAAGAGACCCAGTACTTC
CASSLALANQETQYF
>TRBJ2-5|TRBD1|TRBV6-1|NA
TGTGCCAGCAGGTGGACAGGGGGCTATGAGACCCAGTACTTC
CASRWTGGYETQYF
>TRBJ2-7|NA|TRBV4-3|NA
TGCGCCAGCAGCCAAGCTCCCAACGAGCAGTACTTC
CASSQAPNEQYF
>TRBJ2-3|TRBD1|TRBV7-2|NA
TGTGCCAGCAGCTTGGGACAGTTCAGCACAGATACGCAGTATTTT
CASSLGQFSTDTQYF
>TRBJ1-2|TRBD1|TRBV7-2|NA
TGTGCCAGCAGCTTAGCCGCTAGTGGGACAGGGGGAAGCCGAGGAAACACCTTC
CASSLAASGTGGSRGNTF
>TRBJ2-5|NA|TRBV7-9|NA
TGTGCCAGCAGTTCTCAGGGAGGCTTGCAGACCCAGTACTTC
CASSSQGGLQTQYF
>TRBJ2-3|NA|TRBV5-5|NA
TGTGCCAGCAGCTTGGCCTGGGTTGAAGGGAGGGATACGCAGTATTTT
CASSLAWVEGRDTQYF
>TRBJ1-2|NA|TRBV29-1|NA
TGCAGCGTTGAAGATGGTCAGGATGGCTACACCTTC
CSVEDGQDGYTF
>TRBJ2-2|TRBD1|TRBV12-5|NA
TGTGCTAGTGGTTTGGTACCCACCAGGGACAGGGACACCGGGGAGCTGTTTTTT
CASGLVPTRDRDTGELFF
>TRBJ2-2|NA|TRBV4-2|NA
TGTGCCAGCAGCCAAGATATGAACGGGTTCGGCGGGGAGCTGTTTTTT
CASSQDMNGFGGELFF
>TRBJ1-2|NA|TRBV18|NA
TGTGCCAGCTCACCACGTACGGAGAACTATGGCTACACCTTC
CASSPRTENYGYTF
>TRBJ1-1|NA|TRBV20-1|NA
TGCAGTGCTTGGGAGAACACTGAAGCTTTCTTT
CSAWENTEAFF
>TRBJ1-1|NA|TRBV19|NA
TGTGCCAGTAGTCACTCAGGGGCCATGGCTTTCTTT
CASSHSGAMAFF
>TRBJ1-3|NA|TRBV30|NA
TGTGCCTGGAAGCGGTCTGGAAACACCATATATTTT
CAWKRSGNTIYF
>TRBJ1-1|NA|TRBV6-6|NA
TGTGCCAGCAGCCCGGGGGGGACTGAAGCTTTCTTT
CASSPGGTEAFF
>TRBJ2-2|NA|TRBV5-1|NA
TGCGCCAGCAGCTTGGACGACACCGGGGAGCTGTTTTTT
CASSLDDTGELFF
>TRBJ2-2|TRBD1|TRBV12-5|NA
TGTGCTAGTGCAGGGGGAGCGAACACCGGGGAGCTGTTTTTT
CASAGGANTGELFF
>TRBJ1-6|TRBD1|TRBV5-1|NA
TGCGCCAGCAGCTCGGGGACAGGGAGCCATTCACCCCTCCACTTT
CASSSGTGSHSPLHF
>TRBJ1-1|TRBD1|TRBV7-2|NA
TGTGCCAGCAGCTTTAATCGGAACAGGGGTAAGGCTGAAGCTTTCTTT
CASSFNRNRGKAEAFF
>TRBJ2-7|NA|TRBV18|NA
TGTGCCAGCTCACCTGGCGGAACCTACGAGCAGTACTTC
CASSPGGTYEQYF
>TRBJ1-6|TRBD1|TRBV11-2|NA
TGTGCCAGCAGCTATGGACAGGGGAATTCACCCCTCCACTTT
CASSYGQGNSPLHF
>TRBJ2-5|TRBD2|TRBV25-1|NA
TGTGCCAGCAGTGATTTCGGCGGGGGGGACCTCGGTGAGACCCAGTACTTC
CASSDFGGGDLGETQYF
>TRBJ1-2|NA|TRBV25-1|NA
TGTGCCAGCAGTGATACGGCAGGGAGGAGGGGTGGCTACACCTTC
CASSDTAGRRGGYTF
>TRBJ1-4|NA|TRBV7-9|NA
TGTGCCAGCAGTCCCCAGGGGCAAAAACTGTTTTTT
CASSPQGQKLFF
>TRBJ2-2|TRBD2|TRBV6-6|NA
TGTGCCAGCGGGGGGGACACCGGGGAGCTGTTTTTT
CASGGDTGELFF